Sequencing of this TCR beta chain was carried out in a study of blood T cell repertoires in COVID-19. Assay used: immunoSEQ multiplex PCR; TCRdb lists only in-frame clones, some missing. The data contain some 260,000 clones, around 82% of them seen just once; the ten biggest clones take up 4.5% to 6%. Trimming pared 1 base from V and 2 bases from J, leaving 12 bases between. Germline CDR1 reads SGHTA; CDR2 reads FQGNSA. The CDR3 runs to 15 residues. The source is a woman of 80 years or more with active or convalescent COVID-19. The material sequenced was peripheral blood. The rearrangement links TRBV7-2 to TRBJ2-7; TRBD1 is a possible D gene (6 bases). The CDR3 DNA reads TGTGCCAGCAGCTTAGGGGGACACACAACCTACGAGCAGTACTTC. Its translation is CASSLGGHTTYEQYF.